This entry is about one T cell receptor (beta chain). CDR3 length equals 13 residues. Trimming removed 3 bases from V and 8 bases from J, with 13 bases in between. The sample belongs to a study of blood T cell repertoires in COVID-19. Whole-study context: Sample material is recorded as cDNA or gDNA derived from T cells, B-cell-depleted T cells, or PBMCs.

Source study methods: By means of reference gene primer amplification, nucleated cell counts were estimated. The protocol was immunoSEQ multiplex PCR, while the TCRdb copy is restricted to in-frame clones and leaves out a portion. The V and J calls and the clone size are those of that table, but D and trimming were determined from the DNA. This sample yields 60,000 to 65,000 clones, of which around 73% are seen a single time; 13% to 15% belongs to the top ten. Followed over time, Seattle patients had been enrolled while infection was active. This TCR derives from a man aged 55 to 70 with COVID-19, enrolled during active disease. Material: peripheral blood. V and J are TRBV12-3 or TRBV12-4 and TRBJ1-2; the D gene is possibly TRBD1 (5 bases). CDR3 DNA sequence: TGTGCCAGCAGTTTTCAGGGAGGGATAGGCTACACCTTC. Residues: CASSFQGGIGYTF.